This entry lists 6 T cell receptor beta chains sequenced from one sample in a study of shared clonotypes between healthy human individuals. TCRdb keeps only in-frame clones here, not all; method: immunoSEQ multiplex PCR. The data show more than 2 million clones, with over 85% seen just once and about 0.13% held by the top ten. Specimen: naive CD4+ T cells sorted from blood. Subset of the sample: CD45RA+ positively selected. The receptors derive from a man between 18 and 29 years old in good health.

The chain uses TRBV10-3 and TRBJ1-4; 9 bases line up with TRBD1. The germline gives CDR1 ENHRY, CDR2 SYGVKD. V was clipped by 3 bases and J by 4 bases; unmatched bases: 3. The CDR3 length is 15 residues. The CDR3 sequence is CAISDPDRGNEKLFF. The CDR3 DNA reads TGTGCCATCAGTGACCCGGACAGGGGTAATGAAAAACTGTTTTTT.

CDR3 protein: CASSEYPGVGGETQYF. DNA for the CDR3: TGTGCCAGCAGTGAATACCCGGGCGTCGGGGGGGAGACCCAGTACTTC. This chain uses TRBV25-1 with TRBJ2-5; 7 bases match TRBD2. Trimming cost V 0 bases and J 5 bases; bases outside gene matches: 9. Germline V CDR1 and CDR2: MGHDK, SYGVNS. The CDR3 contains 16 residues.

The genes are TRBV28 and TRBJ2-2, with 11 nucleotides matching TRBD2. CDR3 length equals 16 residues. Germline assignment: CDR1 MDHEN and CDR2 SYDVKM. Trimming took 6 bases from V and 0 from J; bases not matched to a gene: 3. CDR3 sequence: CASSELAGANTGELFF. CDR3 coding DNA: TGTGCCAGCAGCGAACTAGCGGGAGCGAACACCGGGGAGCTGTTTTTT.

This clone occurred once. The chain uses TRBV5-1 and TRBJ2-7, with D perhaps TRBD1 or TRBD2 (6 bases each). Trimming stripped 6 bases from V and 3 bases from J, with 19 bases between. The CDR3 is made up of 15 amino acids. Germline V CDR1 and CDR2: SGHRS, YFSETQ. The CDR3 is CASTPQQGGLYEQYF. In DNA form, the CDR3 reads TGCGCCAGCACCCCCCAACAGGGAGGACTCTACGAGCAGTACTTC.

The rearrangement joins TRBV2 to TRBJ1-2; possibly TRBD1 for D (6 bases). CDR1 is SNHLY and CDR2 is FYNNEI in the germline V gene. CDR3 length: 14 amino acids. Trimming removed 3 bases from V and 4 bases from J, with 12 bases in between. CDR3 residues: CASSDRGRSYGYTF. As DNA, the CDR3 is TGTGCCAGCAGTGACCGGGGGCGAAGCTATGGCTACACCTTC. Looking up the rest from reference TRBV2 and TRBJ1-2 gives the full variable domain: EPEVTQTPSHQVTQMGQEVILRCVPISNHLYFYWYRQILGQKVEFLVSFYNNEISEKSEIFDDQFSVERPDGSNFTLKIRSTKLEDSAMYFCASSDRGRSYGYTFGSGTRLTVV.

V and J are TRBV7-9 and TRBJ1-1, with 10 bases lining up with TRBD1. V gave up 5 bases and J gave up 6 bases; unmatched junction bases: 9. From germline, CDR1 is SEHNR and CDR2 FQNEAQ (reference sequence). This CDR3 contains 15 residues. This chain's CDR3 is CASSLTGQGIAEAFF. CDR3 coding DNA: TGTGCCAGCAGCCTAACGGGACAGGGGATCGCTGAAGCTTTCTTT.